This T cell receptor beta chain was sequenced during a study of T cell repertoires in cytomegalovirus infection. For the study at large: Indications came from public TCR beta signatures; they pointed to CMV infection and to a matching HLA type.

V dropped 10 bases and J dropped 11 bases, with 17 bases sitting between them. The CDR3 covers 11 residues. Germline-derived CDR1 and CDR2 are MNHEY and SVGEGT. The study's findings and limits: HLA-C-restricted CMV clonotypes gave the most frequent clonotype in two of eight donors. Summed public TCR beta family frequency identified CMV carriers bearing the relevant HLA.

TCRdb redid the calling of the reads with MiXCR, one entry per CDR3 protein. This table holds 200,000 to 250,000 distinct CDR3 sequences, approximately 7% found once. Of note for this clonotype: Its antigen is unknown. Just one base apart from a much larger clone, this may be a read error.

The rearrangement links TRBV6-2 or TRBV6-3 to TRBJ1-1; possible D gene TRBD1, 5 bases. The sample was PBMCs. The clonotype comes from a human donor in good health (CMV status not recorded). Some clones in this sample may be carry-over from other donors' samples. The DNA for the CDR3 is TGTGCCATCAGCCTGGGACCTAGGGCTTTCTTT. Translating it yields CAISLGPRAFF.